This T cell receptor (beta chain) comes out of a study of Ad26.COV2.S vaccination and SARS-CoV-2 variants. Germline CDR1 is WSHSY and CDR2 is SAAADI. Trimming removed 3 bases from V and 7 bases from J, with 13 bases in between. This CDR3 comprises 13 residues. Study-level results: Reportedly, spike-specific CD8+ and CD4+ T cell responses achieved substantial breadth once vaccination had taken place.

Libraries were prepared by immunoSEQ multiplex PCR; TCRdb keeps only in-frame clonotypes and omits some of them. The profile shows about 350,000 clones, approximately 81% of them singletons. Regarding this clone: Its antigen is unidentified.

Treatment given: 15 to 20 received Ad26.COV2.S at low or high dose, single or two shots; 5 received placebo; per-sample allocation not given. The investigators took samples on day 63 after the first vaccine or placebo injection. The chain joins TRBV10-2 to TRBJ2-7, with unresolved D. The source of this sequence is a person aged 18 to 65 who received the Ad26.COV2.S COVID-19 vaccine or a placebo. Sequencing was performed on peripheral blood, taken in a trial of Ad26.COV2.S vaccine versus placebo. CDR3 region: CASSEYGIEEQYF. In DNA form, the CDR3 reads TGCGCCAGCAGTGAATACGGAATAGAGGAGCAGTACTTC.